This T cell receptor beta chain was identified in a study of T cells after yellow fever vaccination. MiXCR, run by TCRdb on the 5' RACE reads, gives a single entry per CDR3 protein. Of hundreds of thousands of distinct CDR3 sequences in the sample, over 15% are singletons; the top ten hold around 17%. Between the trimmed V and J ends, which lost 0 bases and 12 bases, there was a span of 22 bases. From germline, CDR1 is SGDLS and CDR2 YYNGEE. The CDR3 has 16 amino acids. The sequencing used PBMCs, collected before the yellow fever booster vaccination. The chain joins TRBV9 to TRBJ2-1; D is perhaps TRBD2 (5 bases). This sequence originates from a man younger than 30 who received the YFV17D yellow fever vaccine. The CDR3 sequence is CASSVDPVKGGRGQFF. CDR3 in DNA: TGTGCCAGCAGCGTAGACCCAGTGAAAGGAGGTCGGGGGCAGTTCTTC.